This TCR beta chain was identified in a study of T cells in Graves' hyperthyroidism and ophthalmopathy. Study-wide results and caveats: In the analysis, a 13 V-J model separated ophthalmopathy from stable hyperthyroidism. The majority of expanded thyroid clonotypes above 0.001 also appeared in blood.

V lost 1 base and J lost 7, with 14 bases in between. CDR3 length: 14 residues. In germline, CDR1 is DFQATT, CDR2 SNEGSKA (reference sequence). Amplified TCR beta CDR3 regions came from RNA transcripts. First-round RT-PCR with HTBI primers amplified the TCR CDR3 region. TCRdb redid the calling of the multiplex PCR reads with MiXCR, one entry per CDR3 protein. The data show roughly 720,000 distinct CDR3 sequences, approximately 15% seen once. With regard to this clonotype: What it recognizes is unknown.

This sequence was found in a man between 50 and 59 years old with Graves' hyperthyroidism. This chain uses TRBV20-1 with TRBJ1-5; D not certain. Input material: blood. The CDR3 nucleotides are TGCAGTGCTAGAGCCCCCATGGGGAGCCAGCCCCAGCATTTT. This gives the protein CSARAPMGSQPQHF.